This T cell receptor beta chain appears in the sequencing data of a study of T cell repertoires in ileal Crohn's disease. Study-wide background: Operated complications were stricturing disease (around 61%) and penetrating disease (approximately 39%).

Time point given: neoterminal ileum biopsy at postoperative endoscopy, about 6 months after surgery. Patients were adults with ileal or ileocolonic Crohn's disease needing resection. The CDR3 runs 14 residues. Germline CDR1 MNHEY, CDR2 SMNVEV (reference sequence). V gave up 2 bases and J gave up 7 bases, with 9 bases separating them. Produced via immunoSEQ multiplex PCR; TCRdb's table is partial and in-frame only. The sample comprises some 60,000 clones, 85% to 90% of which are singletons, and around 2% rests with the top ten. The chain is built from TRBV27 and TRBJ1-6, with TRBD1 as a possible D gene (6 bases). The sequenced sample was ileal tissue. The clonotype comes from an adult with Crohn's disease. The CDR3 region is CASSLGQKNSPLHF. CDR3 sequence (DNA): TGTGCCAGCAGTTTAGGACAGAAAAATTCACCCCTCCACTTT.